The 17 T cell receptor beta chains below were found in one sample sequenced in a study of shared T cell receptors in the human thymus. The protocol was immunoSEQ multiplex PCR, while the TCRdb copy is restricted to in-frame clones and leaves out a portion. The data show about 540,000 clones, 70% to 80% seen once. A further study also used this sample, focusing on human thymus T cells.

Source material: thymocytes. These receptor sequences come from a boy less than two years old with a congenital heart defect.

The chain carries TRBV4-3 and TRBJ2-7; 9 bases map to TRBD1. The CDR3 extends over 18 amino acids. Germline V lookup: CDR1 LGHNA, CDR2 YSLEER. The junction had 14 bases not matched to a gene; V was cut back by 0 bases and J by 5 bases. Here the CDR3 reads CASSQDPRRGQGGNEQYF. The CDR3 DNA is TGCGCCAGCAGCCAAGACCCCAGGCGGGGACAGGGTGGGAACGAGCAGTACTTC.

CDR3 sequence: CASGESYEQYF. CDR3 coding DNA: TGTGCCAGTGGAGAATCCTACGAGCAGTACTTC. The chain carries TRBV19 and TRBJ2-7, with D uncertain. V gave up 8 bases and J gave up 1 base, with 6 bases separating them. The CDR3 has 11 residues. Germline V gene sequence: CDR1 LNHDA, CDR2 SQIVND (reference sequence).

CDR3 amino acids: CASSSDRDYNEQFF. CDR3 sequence (DNA): TGTGCCAGCAGCTCTGACAGGGACTACAATGAGCAGTTCTTC. The chain couples TRBV7-3 to TRBJ2-1; 7 nucleotides agree with TRBD1. The length of the CDR3 is 14 residues. Germline V lookup: CDR1 SGHTA, CDR2 FQGTGA. With 4 bases clipped from V and 3 bases from J, the junction kept 3 bases outside the gene matches. Together with reference TRBV7-3 and TRBJ2-1, the CDR3 gives the full variable domain: GAGVSQTPSNKVTEKGKYVELRCDPISGHTALYWYRQSLGQGPEFLIYFQGTGAADDSGLPNDRFFAVRPEGSVSTLKIQRTERGDSAVYLCASSSDRDYNEQFFGPGTRLTVL.

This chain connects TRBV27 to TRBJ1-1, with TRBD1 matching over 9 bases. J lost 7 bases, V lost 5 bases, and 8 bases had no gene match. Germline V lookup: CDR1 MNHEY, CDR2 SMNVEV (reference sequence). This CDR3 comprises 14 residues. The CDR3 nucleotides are TGTGCCAGCAGTCCGGACAGGGGAGCTAGTGAAGCTTTCTTT. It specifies CASSPDRGASEAFF.

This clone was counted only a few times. In nucleotides, the CDR3 is TGCGCCAGCAGCCCGGAACAGGGACTAGCGGGAGGGAGCTCCTACGAGCAGTACTTC. Encoded protein: CASSPEQGLAGGSSYEQYF. This rearrangement joins TRBV5-1 to TRBJ2-7; TRBD2 agrees at 16 bases. CDR3 length equals 19 residues. J lost 0 bases, V lost 4 bases, and 10 bases had no gene match. Germline V lookup: CDR1 SGHRS, CDR2 YFSETQ.

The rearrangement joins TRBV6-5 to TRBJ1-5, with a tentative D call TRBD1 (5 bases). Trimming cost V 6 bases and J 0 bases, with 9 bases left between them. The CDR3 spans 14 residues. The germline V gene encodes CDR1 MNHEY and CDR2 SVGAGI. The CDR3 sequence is CASRQEGSNQPQHF. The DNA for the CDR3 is TGTGCCAGCAGACAGGAGGGTAGCAATCAGCCCCAGCATTTT.

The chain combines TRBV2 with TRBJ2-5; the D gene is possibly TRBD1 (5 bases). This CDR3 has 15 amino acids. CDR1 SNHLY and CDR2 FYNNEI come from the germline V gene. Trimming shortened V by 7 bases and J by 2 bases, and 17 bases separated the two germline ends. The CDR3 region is CASKRPGREQETQYF. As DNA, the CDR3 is TGTGCCAGCAAACGACCTGGCAGGGAACAAGAGACCCAGTACTTC.

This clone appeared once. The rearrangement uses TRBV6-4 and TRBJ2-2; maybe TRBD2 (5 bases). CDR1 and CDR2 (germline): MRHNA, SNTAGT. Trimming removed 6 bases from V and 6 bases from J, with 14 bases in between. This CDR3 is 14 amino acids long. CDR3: CASRGDGVPGELFF. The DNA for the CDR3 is TGTGCCAGCAGGGGCGACGGGGTACCCGGGGAGCTGTTTTTT.

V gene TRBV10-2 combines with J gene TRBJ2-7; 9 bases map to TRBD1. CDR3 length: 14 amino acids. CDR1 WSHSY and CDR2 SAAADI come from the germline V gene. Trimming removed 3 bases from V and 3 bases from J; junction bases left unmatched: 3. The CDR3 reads CASSDGTGCYEQYF. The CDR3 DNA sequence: TGCGCCAGCAGTGATGGGACAGGGTGCTACGAGCAGTACTTC.

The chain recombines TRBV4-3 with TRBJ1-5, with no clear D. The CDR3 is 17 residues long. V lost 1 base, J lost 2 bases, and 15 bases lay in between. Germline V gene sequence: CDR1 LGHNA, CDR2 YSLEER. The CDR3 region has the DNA TGCGCCAGCAGCCAAGTATGGGAGCTCTCCGGCAATCAGCCCCAGCATTTT. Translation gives CASSQVWELSGNQPQHF.

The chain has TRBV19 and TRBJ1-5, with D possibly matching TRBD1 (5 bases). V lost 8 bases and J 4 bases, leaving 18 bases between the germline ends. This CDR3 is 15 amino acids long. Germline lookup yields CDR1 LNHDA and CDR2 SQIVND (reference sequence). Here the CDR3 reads CASSGLIGLNQPQHF. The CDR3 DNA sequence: TGTGCCAGTTCGGGGCTGATAGGACTAAATCAGCCCCAGCATTTT. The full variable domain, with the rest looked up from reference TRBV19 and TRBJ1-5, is DGGITQSPKYLFRKEGQNVTLSCEQNLNHDAMYWYRQDPGQGLRLIYYSQIVNDFQKGDIAEGYSVSREKKESFPLTVTSAQKNPTAFYLCASSGLIGLNQPQHFGDGTRLSIL.

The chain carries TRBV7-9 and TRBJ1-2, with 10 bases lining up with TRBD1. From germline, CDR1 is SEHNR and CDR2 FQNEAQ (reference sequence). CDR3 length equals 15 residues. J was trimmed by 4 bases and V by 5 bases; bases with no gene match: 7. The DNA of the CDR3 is TGTGCCAGCAGCCCGTGGGACAGGGGTCGCTATGGCTACACCTTC. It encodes CASSPWDRGRYGYTF.

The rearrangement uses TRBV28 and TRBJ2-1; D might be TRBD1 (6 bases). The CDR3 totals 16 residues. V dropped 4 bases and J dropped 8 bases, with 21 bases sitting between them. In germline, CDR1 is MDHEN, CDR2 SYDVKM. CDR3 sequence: CASSYRLPGVVDEQFF. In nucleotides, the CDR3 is TGTGCCAGCAGTTACCGGTTGCCAGGGGTTGTCGATGAGCAGTTCTTC.

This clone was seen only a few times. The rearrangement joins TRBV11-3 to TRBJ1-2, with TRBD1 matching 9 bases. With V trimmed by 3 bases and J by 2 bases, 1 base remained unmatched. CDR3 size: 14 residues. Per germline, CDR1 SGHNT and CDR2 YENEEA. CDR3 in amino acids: CASSLTGGNYGYTF. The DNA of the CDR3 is TGTGCCAGCAGCTTGACAGGGGGAAACTATGGCTACACCTTC.

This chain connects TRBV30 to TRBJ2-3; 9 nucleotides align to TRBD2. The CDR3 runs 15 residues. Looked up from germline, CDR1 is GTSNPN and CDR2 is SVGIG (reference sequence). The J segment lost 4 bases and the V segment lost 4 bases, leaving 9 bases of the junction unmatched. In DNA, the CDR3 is TGTGCCTGGACCCCTCCTGCGGGAGGGTCAGATACGCAGTATTTT. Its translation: CAWTPPAGGSDTQYF. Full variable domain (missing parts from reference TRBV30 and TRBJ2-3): SQTIHQWPATLVQPVGSPLSLECTVEGTSNPNLYWYRQAAGRGLQLLFYSVGIGQISSEVPQNLSASRPQDRQFILSSKKLLLSDSGFYLCAWTPPAGGSDTQYFGPGTRLTVL.

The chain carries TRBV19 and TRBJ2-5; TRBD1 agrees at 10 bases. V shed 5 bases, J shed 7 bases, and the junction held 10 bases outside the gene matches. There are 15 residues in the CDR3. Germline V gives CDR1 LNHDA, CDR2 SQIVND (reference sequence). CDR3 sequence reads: CASSVKGTGEGTQYF. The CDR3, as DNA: TGTGCCAGTAGTGTCAAGGGGACAGGGGAAGGGACCCAGTACTTC.

CDR3 residues: CASAVRGISRQSEGALGYTF. The DNA of the CDR3 is TGTGCCAGCGCAGTCCGAGGGATTAGCCGGCAGTCCGAGGGGGCGCTTGGCTACACCTTC. V usage is TRBV28 and J usage is TRBJ1-2; TRBD1 matches at 7 bases. This CDR3 has 20 amino acids. The ends lost 8 bases at V and 7 bases at J; junction bases unmatched: 31. Germline V CDR1 and CDR2: MDHEN, SYDVKM.